This TCR beta chain was captured by sequencing in a study of T-cell reconstitution after alpha-beta-depleted transplantation in children. Study-level results: The study reportedly traced alpha-beta T cells about two months after transplant to several hundred expanded graft clones. Surviving recipient T cells and thymic progenitors underlay high day-60 TCRbeta diversity in some patients. A year had passed since transplant, and T-cell counts and diversity by then came mostly from newly produced T cells.

In germline, CDR1 is MNHEY, CDR2 SVGEGT. This CDR3 contains 14 residues. V was cut by 2 bases and J by 10 bases, with 15 bases left in between. Preparation of the TCRbeta library used unique molecular identifiers. TCRdb used MiXCR to reprocess the PCR reads, holding one entry per CDR3 protein. The table records just over 950,000 distinct CDR3 sequences, roughly 29% of them present only once. This clonotype has more than one count but fewer than ten. What it binds is not known. The sequencing used PBMCs, mostly from graft donor cells, collected 360 days after TCRalphabeta/CD19-depleted stem cell transplant. The chain uses TRBV6-2 or TRBV6-3 and TRBJ2-1; TRBD1 is a possible D gene (6 bases). This sequence originates from a boy less than two years old who had a stem cell transplant for SCID, so the T cells may come from the graft donor. The CDR3 nucleotides read TGTGCCAGCAGTTACGCGTTGGACAGTTCGGAGCAGTTCTTC. Translation gives CASSYALDSSEQFF.